The entry below gives a single T cell receptor (beta chain) sequence along with its context. The repertoire was sequenced with immunoSEQ multiplex PCR; TCRdb's copy has only in-frame clones and lacks some. The table lists under 300,000 clones, about nine tenths of them singletons. This record belongs to a study of blood T cell repertoires in COVID-19. Study-wide background: Sample material is recorded as cDNA or gDNA derived from T cells, B-cell-depleted T cells, or PBMCs.

The ends lost 3 bases at V and 4 bases at J; junction bases unmatched: 8. Germline V CDR1 and CDR2: SGHAT, FQNNGV. The CDR3 sequence is 15 residues long. J is TRBJ2-5 and V is TRBV11-2; 7 bases match TRBD2. Sequences were obtained from peripheral blood. The sequence derives from a woman in her thirties or forties who had recovered from COVID-19. The CDR3 loop is CASSLQGGGGETQYF. The CDR3 region has the DNA TGTGCCAGCAGCTTGCAGGGCGGGGGAGGAGAGACCCAGTACTTC.